These T cell receptor beta chains were read from a single sample in a study of shared clonotypes between healthy human individuals. Some clones are missing from TCRdb's copy, which holds only in-frame ones; the method was immunoSEQ multiplex PCR. The data contain 650,000 to 700,000 clones, 90% of them singletons. The sequenced sample was memory CD8+ T cells from PBMCs. These receptors originate from a man in his late teens or twenties in good health. Some clones in this sample may be carry-over from other donors' samples. The CDR3 runs from the conserved cysteine through the conserved F or W. Each record gives: clone size, V gene, D gene, J gene, CDR3 protein, CDR3 DNA. D genes are given only for firm matches. Rows give clone size only sometimes, using once, few, many, or a class for an expanded clone.

>NA|TRBV11-2|TRBD2|TRBJ2-5
CASSSRTSETETQYF
TGTGCCAGCAGCTCTCGGACTAGCGAGACAGAGACCCAGTACTTC
>NA|TRBV28|TRBD2|TRBJ2-2
CASSLPSRRESTGELFF
TGTGCCAGCAGCCTCCCCTCGCGGCGGGAGAGCACCGGGGAGCTGTTTTTT
>NA|TRBV18|NA|TRBJ1-5
CASSPESIGGRGNQPQHF
TGTGCCAGCTCACCAGAGTCTATTGGGGGGAGGGGCAATCAGCCCCAGCATTTT
>NA|TRBV28|NA|TRBJ2-4
CASSFGKQGGLPLAKNIQYF
TGTGCCAGCAGTTTCGGCAAACAGGGTGGCCTTCCCCTAGCCAAAAACATTCAGTACTTC
>NA|TRBV28|TRBD1|TRBJ1-2
CASSFRDRGLGNYGYTF
TGTGCCAGCAGCTTCCGGGACAGGGGCCTGGGAAACTATGGCTACACCTTC
>NA|TRBV5-6|NA|TRBJ2-2
CASSLDRVVDTGELFF
TGTGCCAGCAGCTTGGACAGGGTAGTCGACACCGGGGAGCTGTTTTTT
>NA|TRBV6-5|TRBD1|TRBJ1-2
CASTPRGGSFYGYTF
TGTGCCAGCACACCCAGGGGGGGCTCGTTCTATGGCTACACCTTC
>once|TRBV9|NA|TRBJ1-1
CASSVDGGRGTEAFF
TGTGCCAGCAGCGTAGACGGGGGACGCGGCACTGAAGCTTTCTTT
>NA|TRBV28|NA|TRBJ2-7
CASSLTLNSYEQYF
TGTGCCAGCAGTTTGACACTTAACTCCTACGAGCAGTACTTC
>NA|TRBV7-9|TRBD2|TRBJ2-1
CASSRPREGPWDYNEQFF
TGTGCCAGCAGCCGCCCGCGGGAGGGCCCTTGGGACTACAATGAGCAGTTCTTC
>NA|TRBV4-1|TRBD2|TRBJ2-7
CASSQSGGEWTSYEQYF
TGCGCCAGCAGCCAAAGTGGGGGGGAGTGGACTAGCTACGAGCAGTACTTC
>NA|TRBV10-3|NA|TRBJ2-2
CAISETTTFGTGELFF
TGTGCCATCAGTGAGACCACCACTTTCGGGACCGGGGAGCTGTTTTTT
>NA|TRBV6-5|NA|TRBJ2-7
CASSAQVGTYEQYF
TGTGCCAGCAGTGCCCAGGTTGGTACCTACGAGCAGTACTTC
>many|TRBV5-4|NA|TRBJ2-7
CASSQRTGGRTYEQYF
TGTGCCAGCAGCCAGCGGACCGGGGGCAGAACCTACGAGCAGTACTTC
>few|TRBV30|NA|TRBJ2-2
CAWSQGSSGELFF
TGTGCCTGGAGTCAGGGGTCGTCCGGGGAGCTGTTTTTT
>NA|TRBV19|TRBD1|TRBJ1-5
CASSLEGGQGWQPQHF
TGTGCCAGTAGTCTCGAAGGGGGACAGGGGTGGCAGCCCCAGCATTTT
>NA|TRBV9|NA|TRBJ1-4
CASSVAAWSPNEKLFF
TGTGCCAGCAGCGTAGCTGCGTGGTCACCTAATGAAAAACTGTTTTTT
>once|TRBV5-1|NA|TRBJ2-3
CASSFFEAVDTDTQYF
TGCGCCAGCAGCTTCTTCGAGGCGGTAGACACAGATACGCAGTATTTT
>NA|TRBV4-1|NA|TRBJ2-7
CASSREGDGAYEQYF
TGCGCCAGCAGCCGAGAGGGAGACGGGGCCTACGAGCAGTACTTC
>medium-sized|TRBV11-2|NA|TRBJ2-1
CASSRGNTLSDNEQFF
TGTGCCAGCAGCCGAGGAAACACCCTCTCGGACAATGAGCAGTTCTTC
>NA|TRBV6-1|TRBD2|TRBJ2-7
CASSPTGTSGSEQYF
TGTGCCAGCAGCCCTACCGGGACTAGCGGCAGCGAGCAGTACTTC
>NA|TRBV7-3|TRBD2|TRBJ2-1
CASSPELAGVDNEQFF
TGTGCCAGCAGCCCCGAACTAGCGGGAGTAGACAATGAGCAGTTCTTC
>once|TRBV29-1|TRBD2|TRBJ2-2
CSVWTSGSRELFF
TGCAGCGTGTGGACTAGCGGGAGCCGGGAGCTGTTTTTT
>NA|TRBV28|TRBD1|TRBJ1-1
CASSWGRGTLRHTEAFF
TGTGCCAGCAGTTGGGGCAGGGGGACACTTAGGCACACTGAAGCTTTCTTT
>once|TRBV6-1|NA|TRBJ2-7
CASTMNRASYEQYF
TGTGCCAGCACGATGAACAGGGCATCATACGAGCAGTACTTC
>NA|TRBV10-3|NA|TRBJ1-2
CAISEQNYGYTF
TGTGCCATCAGTGAACAGAACTATGGCTACACCTTC
>NA|TRBV4-1|TRBD2|TRBJ2-1
CASSRVPSGDNEQFF
TGCGCCAGCAGCCGCGTACCAAGCGGGGACAATGAGCAGTTCTTC
>once|TRBV19|NA|TRBJ1-2
CASSRREFEVNGYGYTF
TGTGCCAGTAGCCGCCGGGAGTTTGAGGTGAATGGCTATGGCTACACCTTC
>NA|TRBV28|NA|TRBJ2-7
CASSKTGISYEQYF
TGTGCCAGCAGTAAGACAGGTATCTCCTACGAGCAGTACTTC
>NA|TRBV5-6|TRBD1|TRBJ1-2
CASNDGTGFNYGYTF
TGTGCCAGCAACGATGGGACAGGGTTTAACTATGGCTACACCTTC
>NA|TRBV27|TRBD2|TRBJ2-1
CASSLLSGRTYNEQFF
TGTGCCAGCAGTTTATTAAGCGGGAGGACCTACAATGAGCAGTTCTTC
>few|TRBV30|NA|TRBJ2-1
CAWSVGSGSNEQFF
TGTGCCTGGAGTGTTGGGTCAGGGTCCAATGAGCAGTTCTTC
>NA|TRBV5-1|NA|TRBJ2-5
CASSLGGVFQYF
TGCGCCAGCAGCTTGGGGGGAGTTTTCCAGTACTTC
>NA|TRBV6-5|NA|TRBJ2-1
CASSWTPSSYNEQFF
TGTGCCAGCAGTTGGACACCGTCCTCCTACAATGAGCAGTTCTTC
>NA|TRBV5-6|NA|TRBJ2-7
CASSLSIKAYEQYF
TGTGCCAGCAGCTTATCCATTAAAGCCTACGAGCAGTACTTC
>NA|TRBV7-9|TRBD2|TRBJ2-5
CASSSSGIQETQYF
TGTGCCAGCAGCTCTAGCGGGATCCAAGAGACCCAGTACTTC
>NA|TRBV15|TRBD1|TRBJ2-1
CATSSYPGTGDNEQFF
TGTGCCACCAGCTCATACCCCGGGACAGGGGACAATGAGCAGTTCTTC
>NA|TRBV28|NA|TRBJ1-2
CASSPQGWRGYTF
TGTGCCAGCAGTCCCCAGGGATGGCGCGGCTACACCTTC
>NA|TRBV19|TRBD1|TRBJ1-4
CASSLGTGDLFF
TGTGCCAGTAGTCTCGGGACAGGCGATCTGTTTTTT
>NA|TRBV6-6|NA|TRBJ1-5
CASSWRDGSNQPQHF
TGTGCCAGCAGTTGGAGGGACGGAAGCAATCAGCCCCAGCATTTT